The rows below give T cell receptor beta chains drawn from one sample of a study of cytomegalovirus exposure and HLA in healthy donors. Sequencing used immunoSEQ multiplex PCR; TCRdb keeps in-frame clones, though not all of them. The sample lists 170,000 or so clones; roughly 80% were seen once. Sequenced material: PBMCs. These receptors were obtained from a man aged 25-45 years in good health and CMV-seropositive. Both conserved end residues are part of each CDR3. A D gene is named only where the DNA matches it firmly. The size entry is marked missing in some rows and otherwise reads once, few, many or a size class.

14 few TRBJ1-3 - TRBV19 TGTGCCAGTAGTACGATGAGCTCTGGAAACACCATATATTTT CASSTMSSGNTIYF
17 - TRBJ2-5 TRBD1 TRBV19 TGTGCCAGTAGTATCTTTCCCGGGACAGGGAGCCAAGAGACCCAGTACTTC CASSIFPGTGSQETQYF
13 - TRBJ2-1 - TRBV6-1 TGTGCCAGCACGGAGGGGCCCTACAATGAGCAGTTCTTC CASTEGPYNEQFF
16 - TRBJ2-7 TRBD2 TRBV7-9 TGTTCCAGCAGCTTAGGGCCCGGGACTAGTAACTACGAGCAGTACTTC CSSSLGPGTSNYEQYF
15 - TRBJ2-1 TRBD2 TRBV7-2 TGTGCCAGCAGCTCCACTAGCGGGGGGACCAATGAGCAGTTCTTC CASSSTSGGTNEQFF
14 - TRBJ1-1 TRBD1 TRBV5-1 TGCGCCAGCAGCGGACAGGGAATGAACACTGAAGCTTTCTTT CASSGQGMNTEAFF
17 - TRBJ2-1 TRBD1 TRBV5-1 TGCGCCAGCAGCTCAGGGGCAGGGGGTACCTCCTACAATGAGCAGTTCTTC CASSSGAGGTSYNEQFF
16 - TRBJ1-2 TRBD1 TRBV6-5 TGTGCCAGCAGTTACTTTGGACAGGGATCCGGCTATGGCTACACCTTC CASSYFGQGSGYGYTF
16 - TRBJ1-3 - TRBV19 TGTGCCAGTAGTATAGACCAACAGGGTCCAGGAAACACCATATATTTT CASSIDQQGPGNTIYF
16 - TRBJ2-2 - TRBV27 TGTGCCAGCAGTTTATGGATGCGGGCGAACACCGGGGAGCTGTTTTTT CASSLWMRANTGELFF
19 - TRBJ2-5 TRBD2 TRBV5-1 TGCGCCAGCAGCCCACTTGGGACTAGCGGGGGGACGACGTCAGAGACCCAGTACTTC CASSPLGTSGGTTSETQYF
14 - TRBJ1-2 TRBD1 TRBV5-4 TGTGCCAGCAGCTCGGGGACAGGACCCTATGGCTACACCTTC CASSSGTGPYGYTF
14 - TRBJ1-2 TRBD1 TRBV10-3 TGTGCCATAGGACAGGGGGAGGGTAACTATGGCTACACCTTC CAIGQGEGNYGYTF
14 - TRBJ2-5 - TRBV10-2 TGCGCCAGCAGTGAGGCGGGGGCGTGGGAGACCCAGTACTTC CASSEAGAWETQYF
13 - TRBJ2-7 - TRBV28 TGTGCCAGCCAAAATGGAGCGGCCTACGAGCAGTACTTC CASQNGAAYEQYF
17 - TRBJ2-5 - TRBV4-1 TGCGCCAGCAGCCAAGGGATCCTGAGGGCGGGTGGGAAGACCCAGTACTTC CASSQGILRAGGKTQYF
17 - TRBJ1-3 - TRBV5-1 TGCGCCAGCAGCTTGGTGGGGGGAGCAAGCTCTGGAAACACCATATATTTT CASSLVGGASSGNTIYF
12 - TRBJ2-2 - TRBV28 TGTGCCAGCAGTTTCCGGGCCGGGGAGCTGTTTTTT CASSFRAGELFF
15 - TRBJ1-4 TRBD1 TRBV30 TGTGCCTGTGTCAGGACAGGGGCTTTTAATGAAAAACTGTTTTTT CACVRTGAFNEKLFF
13 - TRBJ2-5 - TRBV19 TGTGCCAGTAGTCTAAACCACCAAGAGACCCAGTACTTC CASSLNHQETQYF